One and the same sample provided the 28 T cell receptor beta chains below, sequenced in a study of long-term antiretroviral therapy in people with HIV. Assay version v3.0 of immunoSEQ was used, and it was run at survey level. The table came from immunoSEQ multiplex PCR; TCRdb's copy has only in-frame clones and leaves some out. Of thousands of clones detected, about 80% appear once; the ten largest clones hold 16%. Sequencing used unsorted PBMCs, obtained 0.1 years after starting antiretroviral therapy. These receptors were taken from a man between 35 and 55 years old with HIV.

The rearrangement links TRBV15 to TRBJ1-5; D unresolved. The V end was cut by 1 base, the J end by 0 bases, with 10 bases between. CDR1 and CDR2 (germline): LNHNV, YYDKDF (reference sequence). There are 16 residues in the CDR3. The CDR3 protein is CATSRGSQSSNQPQHF. For the CDR3, the DNA is TGTGCCACCAGCAGAGGAAGCCAGAGTAGCAATCAGCCCCAGCATTTT.

V and J are TRBV6-1 and TRBJ2-7; D is possibly TRBD1 (6 bases). CDR1 and CDR2 (germline): MNHNS, SASEGT. V dropped 11 bases and J dropped 1 base, with 15 bases sitting between them. This CDR3 is built from 13 residues. The CDR3 loop reads CAGGREHSYEQYF. The CDR3 nucleotides read TGTGCCGGGGGCAGGGAACATTCCTACGAGCAGTACTTC.

The chain links TRBV19 to TRBJ2-4; 12 bases map to TRBD2. From germline, CDR1 is LNHDA and CDR2 SQIVND (reference sequence). Losses at the gene ends were 0 bases for V and 7 bases for J; bases not matched to a gene: 10. This CDR3 is built from 18 residues. In nucleotides, the CDR3 is TGTGCCAGTAGTATAGATAGGGCCCGACTAGCGGGGGCCAACATTCAGTACTTC. Encoded protein: CASSIDRARLAGANIQYF.

The chain uses TRBV4-2 and TRBJ1-1, with 10 positions matching TRBD1. This CDR3 has 17 amino acids. Germline V gives CDR1 LGHNA, CDR2 YNFKEQ. Losses at the gene ends were 0 bases for V and 3 bases for J; bases not matched to a gene: 7. The CDR3 is CASSQEPAGTGDTEAFF. The DNA for the CDR3 is TGTGCCAGCAGCCAAGAACCTGCCGGGACAGGGGACACTGAAGCTTTCTTT.

The chain links TRBV7-9 to TRBJ2-7; D is undetermined. Germline-derived CDR1 and CDR2 are SEHNR and FQNEAQ (reference sequence). Trimming cost V 1 base and J 5 bases, with 15 bases left between them. The length of the CDR3 is 15 residues. CDR3 sequence (DNA): TGTGCCAGCAGCTTAGGGGTCCGAAGGAGTGACGAGCAGTACTTC. This encodes CASSLGVRRSDEQYF.

V usage is TRBV11-2 and J usage is TRBJ2-7, with TRBD2 matching over 7 bases. Germline CDR1 reads SGHAT; CDR2 reads FQNNGV. V lost 2 bases and J lost 0; bases outside the gene matches: 4. This CDR3 has 15 residues. Written as DNA, the CDR3 is TGTGCCAGCAGCTTAAGAGCGGGGCGCTCCTACGAGCAGTACTTC. Translating gives CASSLRAGRSYEQYF.

This chain joins TRBV4-1 and TRBJ1-2; 9 bases agree with TRBD1. The CDR3 totals 15 residues. Germline V gene sequence: CDR1 MGHRA, CDR2 YSYEKL. The V segment lost 3 bases and the J segment 1 base; nucleotides outside the gene matches: 3. The CDR3 sequence is CASSQGQGSNYGYTF. Written as DNA, the CDR3 is TGCGCCAGCAGCCAGGGACAGGGCAGTAACTATGGCTACACCTTC.

The CDR3 protein is CASSARDTGSYNEQFF. The CDR3 DNA sequence: TGTGCCAGCAGCGCACGGGACACAGGGTCCTACAATGAGCAGTTCTTC. The chain recombines TRBV11-3 with TRBJ2-1; possible D gene TRBD1, 6 bases. V was cut by 5 bases and J by 1 base, with 15 bases left in between. In germline, CDR1 is SGHNT, CDR2 YENEEA. The CDR3 runs to 16 residues.

This rearrangement joins TRBV27 to TRBJ2-4; possible D gene TRBD1, 6 bases. The germline V gene has CDR1 MNHEY and CDR2 SMNVEV (reference sequence). The V end lost 2 bases, the J end lost 0 bases, and 8 bases lay between the germline ends. This CDR3 has 15 residues. CDR3 in amino acids: CASSLAGVAKNIQYF. The CDR3 DNA reads TGTGCCAGCAGTTTAGCAGGGGTAGCCAAAAACATTCAGTACTTC.

The gene calls are TRBV6-5 and TRBJ2-2; 9 nucleotides align to TRBD2. The CDR3 is made up of 15 amino acids. Per the germline V gene, CDR1 is MNHEY and CDR2 is SVGAGI. With 7 bases clipped from V and 0 bases from J, the junction kept 3 bases outside the gene matches. The CDR3 protein is CASKTSGPNTGELFF. The CDR3 bases are TGTGCCAGCAAAACTAGCGGGCCGAACACCGGGGAGCTGTTTTTT.

This sequence joins TRBV7-3 and TRBJ2-2; D is ambiguous. V lost 5 bases and J lost 6, with 7 bases in between. The CDR3 consists of 12 residues. Looked up from germline, CDR1 is SGHTA and CDR2 is FQGTGA. CDR3 sequence (DNA): TGTGCCAGCAGCCTCCTAGCCGGGGAGCTGTTTTTT. Translated, it gives CASSLLAGELFF.

This clone was detected only a few times. The J gene is TRBJ1-6, the V gene TRBV15, with D hard to call. The V gene's germline CDR1 is LNHNV and CDR2 YYDKDF (reference sequence). The CDR3 is made up of 13 amino acids. Trimming shortened V by 0 bases and J by 7 bases, and 4 bases separated the two germline ends. CDR3 DNA sequence: TGTGCCACCAGCAGAGAAGGGAATTCACCCCTCCACTTT. Protein: CATSREGNSPLHF.

DNA of the CDR3: TGTGCCAGCAGCCCGAGGTGGGACGCTGGGGCCAACGTCCTGACTTTC. This translates into CASSPRWDAGANVLTF. This chain connects TRBV7-9 to TRBJ2-6; either TRBD1 or TRBD2 may supply D (5 bases each). V lost 5 bases, J lost 2 bases, and 13 bases lay in between. This CDR3 has 16 residues. Germline lookup yields CDR1 SEHNR and CDR2 FQNEAQ (reference sequence).

The rearrangement joins TRBV10-3 to TRBJ2-2; D may match TRBD1 or TRBD2 (7 bases each). The CDR3 spans 16 residues. Per the germline V gene, CDR1 is ENHRY and CDR2 is SYGVKD. V was cut by 4 bases and J by 4 bases, with 16 bases left in between. DNA of the CDR3: TGTGCCATCAGTGCCCAGGGGGGGCGGGGCACCGGGGAGCTGTTTTTT. This encodes CAISAQGGRGTGELFF.

This chain links TRBV7-6 with TRBJ2-1; no reliable D call. This CDR3 contains 14 residues. Germline CDR1 and CDR2: SGHVS and FNYEAQ. V was cut by 0 bases and J by 5 bases, with 8 bases left in between. CDR3 bases: TGTGCCAGCAGCTTAGCTGATTTAAACAATGAGCAGTTCTTC. Its protein is CASSLADLNNEQFF.

The table lists this clone with a few counts. The chain combines TRBV14 with TRBJ2-1; no reliable D call. This CDR3 is built from 15 residues. Deletions cut 0 bases from V and 2 bases from J, with 8 bases between. Germline CDR1 is SGHDN and CDR2 is FVKESK. CDR3 bases: TGTGCCAGCAGCCAAGAACTCATTACCTACAATGAGCAGTTCTTC. Translated, it gives CASSQELITYNEQFF.

The rearrangement uses TRBV4-3 and TRBJ1-4, with 9 bases that match TRBD1. The CDR3 totals 16 residues. The trim removed 0 bases at V and 6 bases at J, leaving 5 bases unmatched. Germline assignment: CDR1 LGHNA and CDR2 YSLEER. For the CDR3, the DNA is TGCGCCAGCAGCCAAGAGGGGGGGACAGGGTATGAAAAACTGTTTTTT. As protein: CASSQEGGTGYEKLFF.

CDR3 in amino acids: CASSELPGDGYTF. The CDR3 DNA reads as TGTGCCAGCAGTGAACTCCCAGGGGATGGCTACACCTTC. The rearrangement links TRBV25-1 to TRBJ1-2, with D perhaps TRBD1 (6 bases). V was shortened by 2 bases and J by 6 bases, with 10 bases between the two germline ends. This CDR3 spans 13 amino acids. The germline CDR1 and CDR2 sequences are MGHDK and SYGVNS.

The chain has TRBV10-3 and TRBJ2-3; TRBD2 aligns across 7 bases. The CDR3 sequence is 14 residues long. In germline, CDR1 is ENHRY, CDR2 SYGVKD. J was trimmed by 0 bases and V by 9 bases; bases with no gene match: 6. The DNA for the CDR3 is TGTGCCATTCAGCGGGGCTCAAGCACAGATACGCAGTATTTT. Encoded protein: CAIQRGSSTDTQYF.

The chain has TRBV27 and TRBJ2-7; possibly TRBD2 for D (6 bases). This CDR3 is built from 13 residues. Between the trimmed V and J ends, which lost 5 bases and 6 bases, there was a span of 14 bases. The germline V gene encodes CDR1 MNHEY and CDR2 SMNVEV (reference sequence). The CDR3 protein is CASSPGGGFEQYF. The CDR3 region has the DNA TGTGCCAGCAGTCCAGGCGGAGGGTTCGAGCAGTACTTC.

Notes on this clone: The sample carries other DNA sequences with the same CDR3. The chain employs TRBV5-5 and TRBJ2-1; TRBD1 is a possible D gene (7 bases). Germline values: CDR1 SGHKS, CDR2 YYEKEE (reference sequence). The CDR3 has 12 residues. V lost 4 bases, J lost 7 bases, and 9 bases lay in between. CDR3 protein: CASSPGGNEQFF. CDR3 DNA: TGTGCCAGCAGCCCAGGGGGGAATGAGCAGTTCTTC. Full variable domain (remainder filled in from reference TRBV5-5 and TRBJ2-1): DAGVTQSPTHLIKTRGQQVTLRCSPISGHKSVSWYQQVLGQGPQFIFQYYEKEERGRGNFPDRFSARQFPNYSSELNVNALLLGDSALYLCASSPGGNEQFFGPGTRLTVL.

The V call is TRBV4-1, the J call TRBJ2-7; maybe TRBD1 (6 bases). V lost 0 bases to trimming and J lost 12 bases, with 15 bases between them. This CDR3 is 13 amino acids long. Per the germline V gene, CDR1 is MGHRA and CDR2 is YSYEKL. The DNA for the CDR3 is TGCGCCAGCAGCCAAGATGTTACAGGGCAGGTGTACTTC. Encoded protein: CASSQDVTGQVYF.

V and J are TRBV29-1 and TRBJ2-1; D gene ambiguous. The CDR3 sequence is 13 residues long. Deletions cut 5 bases from V and 5 bases from J, with 13 bases between. Germline loops: CDR1 SQVTM, CDR2 ANQGSEA. The CDR3 loop is CSVYGPSNNEQFF. CDR3 DNA sequence: TGCAGCGTTTATGGCCCTTCCAACAATGAGCAGTTCTTC.

The chain has TRBV2 and TRBJ2-2; D might be TRBD1 or TRBD2, each matching 6 bases. Trimming cost V 6 bases and J 7 bases, with 12 bases left between them. Germline CDR1 is SNHLY and CDR2 is FYNNEI. The CDR3 has 13 amino acids. The CDR3 sequence is CASRRRGGGELFF. CDR3 in DNA: TGTGCCAGCAGACGCAGGGGAGGCGGGGAGCTGTTTTTT.

The V call is TRBV5-4, the J call TRBJ1-5, with D uncertain. Trimming took off 0 bases at V and 1 base at J, with 8 bases between the two ends. The CDR3 is 15 residues long. Germline V lookup: CDR1 SGHNT, CDR2 YYREEE (reference sequence). Written as DNA, the CDR3 is TGTGCCAGCAGCTTGGGGGGAGGGAGCAATCAGCCCCAGCATTTT. This encodes CASSLGGGSNQPQHF.

V is TRBV29-1 and J is TRBJ2-7; a weak D match, TRBD2 (6 bases). CDR3 length: 11 amino acids. CDR1 and CDR2 from the germline V gene are SQVTM and ANQGSEA. Trimming removed 0 bases from V and 9 bases from J, with 9 bases in between. Here the CDR3 DNA reads TGCAGCGTTGAAGACCTGGGAGGGCAGTACTTC. It yields the protein CSVEDLGGQYF.

The CDR3 sequence: CASSLRAGVYNEQFF. CDR3 nucleotide sequence: TGCGCCAGCAGCTTAAGAGCGGGGGTTTACAATGAGCAGTTCTTC. The chain uses TRBV5-1 and TRBJ2-1, with 8 bases that match TRBD2. The ends lost 2 bases at V and 4 bases at J; junction bases unmatched: 5. This CDR3 spans 15 amino acids. Per the germline V gene, CDR1 is SGHRS and CDR2 is YFSETQ.

This rearrangement joins TRBV30 to TRBJ1-1, with D perhaps TRBD1 (5 bases). V was trimmed by 0 bases and J by 5 bases, leaving 13 bases between them. Germline CDR1 is GTSNPN and CDR2 is SVGIG (reference sequence). The CDR3 contains 14 residues. For the CDR3, the DNA is TGTGCCTGGAGTGTACACTCTGCAGGGACTGAAGCTTTCTTT. It translates to CAWSVHSAGTEAFF.